This TCR beta chain was observed in a study of CD8+ T cells in alopecia areata. Treatment here: oral pan-JAK inhibitor, 5-10 mg twice daily. V lost 2 bases, J lost 1 base, and 14 bases lay in between. This CDR3 has 16 residues. CDR1 is ENHRY, CDR2 SYGVKD, per germline. It was cDNA, reverse transcribed from extracted RNA, that served as the sequencing template. TCRdb's table, derived via immunoSEQ multiplex PCR, lists solely in-frame clones and lacks some. The sample shows under 200,000 clones, roughly 60% of them seen only once. The clonotype was recovered from a human donor with alopecia areata. The rearrangement links TRBV10-3 to TRBJ2-5; D remains ambiguous. The sequencing used CD4+ T cells sorted from blood, collected at week 24, from a patient treated with tofacitinib. The DNA of the CDR3 is TGTGCCATCAGTGAGCCGATATTGGGTGGCCAAGAGACCCAGTACTTC. Protein sequence: CAISEPILGGQETQYF.